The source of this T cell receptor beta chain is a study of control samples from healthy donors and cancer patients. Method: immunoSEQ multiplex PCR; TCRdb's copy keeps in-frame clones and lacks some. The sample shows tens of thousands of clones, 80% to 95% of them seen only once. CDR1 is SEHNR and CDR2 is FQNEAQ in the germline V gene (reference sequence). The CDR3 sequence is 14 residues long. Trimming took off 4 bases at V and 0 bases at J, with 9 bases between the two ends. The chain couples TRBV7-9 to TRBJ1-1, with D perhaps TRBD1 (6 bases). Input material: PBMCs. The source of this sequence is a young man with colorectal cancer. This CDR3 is CASSYGGLNTEAFF. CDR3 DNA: TGTGCCAGCAGCTATGGGGGGCTGAACACTGAAGCTTTCTTT.